This TCR beta chain was identified during a study of radiotherapy plus CTLA-4 blockade in lung cancer (dated by TCRdb to the late 2010s). At the level of the whole study: Among the enrolled patients, roughly 19% had an objective response, and approximately 33% reached disease control.

The library was produced with the immunoSEQ multiplex PCR assay. The source is immuneACCESS, and TCRdb retained only in-frame sequences with V and J called. Part of the clones is not carried over; for the studies checked, unresolved V genes explain less than half of this, and the remainder is unexplained. The sample table records 60,000 to 85,000 clones; around nine tenths of these occur just once. The top ten hold 0.87% of the sample. Study-level results and caveats: The strongest predictors of response, as reported, were early dynamic changes in blood T cell clones along with a rise in serum interferon-beta after radiation. After treatment with radiotherapy and ipilimumab, TCR clones that originated in tumors expanded in peripheral blood.

Comments on this clone: Its antigen remains unidentified. Base qualities are missing; no much larger clone stands one base away.

The study tested focal radiation therapy combined with CTLA-4 blockade (ipilimumab) in patients with chemo-refractory metastatic non-small-cell lung cancer. At the junction V is shortened by 4 bases and J by 4 bases, with 20 bases in between. The CDR1 and CDR2 encoded by the germline V gene (reference sequence) are SGHKS and YYEKEE. From its cysteine to its phenylalanine, the CDR3 spans 16 amino acids. CDR3 DNA is the only sequence kept; it has 48 bases, read in frame from the first base. This receptor was taken from a human donor with non-small cell lung cancer who had stable disease on radiotherapy plus ipilimumab. Sample: peripheral blood, taken from a patient treated with radiotherapy plus ipilimumab. The chain couples TRBV5-5 to TRBJ2-5; the D gene is perhaps TRBD1 or TRBD2, as each covers 5 bases. The CDR3 protein is CASSKGDGNGAETQYF. The nucleotide sequence reads TGTGCCAGCAGCAAAGGGGACGGGAATGGGGCAGAGACCCAGTACTTC. The entire variable domain, with the stretches around the CDR3 drawn from the reference TRBV5-5 and TRBJ2-5 proteins, is DAGVTQSPTHLIKTRGQQVTLRCSPISGHKSVSWYQQVLGQGPQFIFQYYEKEERGRGNFPDRFSARQFPNYSSELNVNALLLGDSALYLCASSKGDGNGAETQYFGPGTRLLVL.